Below are 21 T cell receptor beta chains sequenced from a single sample in a study of control samples from healthy donors and cancer patients. Some clones are missing from TCRdb's copy, which holds only in-frame ones; the method was immunoSEQ multiplex PCR. This table has some 200,000 clones, roughly 91% appearing once. Sequencing was carried out using blood. Receptor source: a man aged 18 to 30 in good health.

The chain carries TRBV3-1 (or the pseudogene TRBV3-2) and TRBJ2-7, with D possibly matching TRBD2 (5 bases). Germline-derived CDR1 and CDR2 are LGHDT and YNNKEL (reference sequence). V was shortened by 1 base and J by 0 bases, with 13 bases between the two germline ends. This CDR3 spans 16 amino acids. Written as DNA, the CDR3 is TGTGCCAGCAGCCAAGGGGTGAATAGCGACTCCTACGAGCAGTACTTC. As protein: CASSQGVNSDSYEQYF.

The chain combines TRBV9 with TRBJ2-1, with D possibly matching TRBD1 (5 bases). CDR1 SGDLS and CDR2 YYNGEE come from the germline V gene. The germline V and J ends were trimmed by 3 bases and 1 base, with 14 bases remaining between them. This CDR3 is built from 16 residues. CDR3 coding DNA: TGTGCCAGCAGCGAAAACCCAGGGATTTCCTACAATGAGCAGTTCTTC. This sequence encodes CASSENPGISYNEQFF.

This chain uses TRBV6-5 with TRBJ2-3; TRBD2 agrees at 8 bases. There are 15 residues in the CDR3. Unmatched junction bases numbered 2, after V lost 2 bases and J lost 1 base. CDR1 and CDR2 from the germline V gene are MNHEY and SVGAGI. CDR3 in DNA: TGTGCCAGCAGTTACAGGCGGGGGGGCACAGATACGCAGTATTTT. Protein: CASSYRRGGTDTQYF.

This chain connects TRBV9 to TRBJ2-1; 10 positions agree with TRBD1. Germline V gene data show CDR1 as SGDLS and CDR2 as YYNGEE. This CDR3 region has 15 residues. Trimming at V came to 4 bases and at J to 8 bases, leaving 9 bases not matched to a gene. The chain's CDR3 is CASSFLTGGRDEQFF. The CDR3 DNA reads TGTGCCAGCAGCTTCCTGACAGGGGGCAGGGATGAGCAGTTCTTC.

This clone was recorded only once. The rearrangement uses TRBV10-3 and TRBJ2-3; 10 nucleotides match TRBD2. Germline CDR1 ENHRY, CDR2 SYGVKD. Trimming removed 3 bases from V and 0 bases from J; junction bases left unmatched: 3. This CDR3 is 16 amino acids long. The CDR3 protein is CAISDPGLASTDTQYF. The CDR3, as DNA: TGTGCCATCAGTGATCCGGGACTAGCGAGCACAGATACGCAGTATTTT.

CDR3 nucleotide sequence: TGTGCCAGCAGCCAATCAGCGGCTCCAAACACCATATATTTT. It is translated as CASSQSAAPNTIYF. The V and J genes are TRBV14 and TRBJ1-3; no reliable D call. Germline V lookup: CDR1 SGHDN, CDR2 FVKESK. CDR3 length equals 14 residues. V was pared by 2 bases and J by 6 bases, with 11 bases between.

This sequence joins TRBV5-4 and TRBJ1-2; D is ambiguous. There are 15 residues in the CDR3. Trimming took 0 bases from V and 4 from J, leaving 13 bases between them. Germline loops: CDR1 SGHNT, CDR2 YYREEE (reference sequence). CDR3 DNA: TGTGCCAGCAGCTTGGATCGGGGTGCTGGCTATGGCTACACCTTC. As protein: CASSLDRGAGYGYTF. The complete variable domain, with remaining parts taken from reference TRBV5-4 and TRBJ1-2, reads ETGVTQSPTHLIKTRGQQVTLRCSSQSGHNTVSWYQQALGQGPQFIFQYYREEENGRGNFPPRFSGLQFPNYSSELNVNALELDDSALYLCASSLDRGAGYGYTFGSGTRLTVV.

This clone was found once. This rearrangement joins TRBV21-1 to TRBJ2-1; TRBD1, the table's D call, was not compared with the DNA. TRBV21-1 is given as a pseudogene. The CDR3 contains 11 residues. The CDR3 spells CASSTRGEQFF. The CDR3 DNA reads as TGTGCCAGCAGCACCAGGGGGGAGCAGTTCTTC.

The chain uses TRBV2 and TRBJ1-2; TRBD1 matches 8 bases. V gave up 6 bases and J gave up 4 bases; unmatched junction bases: 4. The CDR3 consists of 13 residues. In germline, CDR1 is SNHLY, CDR2 FYNNEI. The CDR3 coding sequence is TGTGCCAGCAGCCTTGACAGGGGCTATGGCTACACCTTC. Its protein product is CASSLDRGYGYTF.

The chain links TRBV6-5 to TRBJ2-7; TRBD1 matches 8 bases. The V and J ends lost 6 bases and 3 bases, in that order; junction bases with no gene match: 10. Germline assignment: CDR1 MNHEY and CDR2 SVGAGI. The CDR3 is 15 residues long. CDR3 bases: TGTGCCAGCAGCGGGCCGAGGACAGGGCACTACGAGCAGTACTTC. Protein product: CASSGPRTGHYEQYF.

The chain links TRBV6-5 to TRBJ1-2; D is unclear. Germline V gives CDR1 MNHEY, CDR2 SVGAGI. This CDR3 comprises 15 residues. Trimming took 5 bases from V and 3 from J, leaving 16 bases between them. The CDR3 sequence is CASSLMGRVDYGYTF. The CDR3 nucleotides read TGTGCCAGCAGTCTGATGGGAAGGGTAGACTATGGCTACACCTTC.

This rearrangement joins TRBV6-5 to TRBJ2-7; D is ambiguous. This CDR3 comprises 15 residues. Per germline, CDR1 MNHEY and CDR2 SVGAGI. The V end was cut by 0 bases, the J end by 0 bases, with 9 bases between. The CDR3 DNA sequence: TGTGCCAGCAGTTACTCTCGCGGAGCCTCCTACGAGCAGTACTTC. Its translation: CASSYSRGASYEQYF.

The chain combines TRBV6-5 with TRBJ1-1, with no clear D. Germline CDR1 and CDR2: MNHEY and SVGAGI. The CDR3 has 13 residues. V lost 5 bases and J 2 bases, leaving 9 bases between the germline ends. CDR3 sequence: CASSNILNTEAFF. The CDR3 nucleotides read TGTGCCAGCAGTAACATACTTAACACTGAAGCTTTCTTT.

The chain employs TRBV3-1 (or the pseudogene TRBV3-2) and TRBJ1-2; no clear D. CDR3 length: 14 amino acids. Deletions cut 2 bases from V and 0 bases from J, with 7 bases between. Germline loops: CDR1 LGHDT, CDR2 YNNKEL (reference sequence). DNA of the CDR3: TGTGCCAGCAGCCAAATGGATCCTAACTATGGCTACACCTTC. It translates to CASSQMDPNYGYTF.

The chain combines TRBV2 with TRBJ1-1; a weak D match, TRBD1 (6 bases). The V end was cut by 5 bases, the J end by 1 base, with 14 bases between. The CDR3 sequence is 15 residues long. CDR1 and CDR2 (germline): SNHLY, FYNNEI. CDR3 DNA: TGTGCCAGCAGTTCAGCGGGGACATCGAACACTGAAGCTTTCTTT. Translating it yields CASSSAGTSNTEAFF.

The J gene is TRBJ2-7, the V gene TRBV6-6; maybe TRBD2 (5 bases). The CDR3 spans 14 residues. Germline-derived CDR1 and CDR2 are MNHNY and SVGAGI (reference sequence). Trimming cost V 4 bases and J 4 bases, with 14 bases left between them. The CDR3 nucleotides read TGTGCCAGCAGTTCAGGTACTAGAAATTACGAGCAGTACTTC. Its translation is CASSSGTRNYEQYF.

The chain recombines TRBV24-1 with TRBJ2-1, with 10 bases aligning to TRBD1. V trimming: 8 bases; J trimming: 9 bases; junction bases outside the gene matches: 9. CDR1 and CDR2 (germline): KGHDR, SFDVKD. This CDR3 spans 14 amino acids. The CDR3 region has the DNA TGTGCCACCAAGCCGGGGACAGGGGACCGTGAGCAGTTCTTC. Its translation: CATKPGTGDREQFF.

The chain joins TRBV5-1 to TRBJ1-2; possible D gene TRBD1, 5 bases. This CDR3 has 13 amino acids. Trimming shortened V by 3 bases and J by 9 bases, and 15 bases separated the two germline ends. Germline CDR1 reads SGHRS; CDR2 reads YFSETQ. Here the CDR3 reads CASSSDGGVSYTF. The CDR3 coding sequence is TGCGCCAGCAGCTCCGACGGGGGTGTGAGCTACACCTTC.

As DNA, the CDR3 is TGCAGTGCTAGTCGGACAGCTAACTATGGCTACACCTTC. Translation: CSASRTANYGYTF. The V and J genes are TRBV20-1 and TRBJ1-2, with D possibly TRBD1 on 6 matching bases. The CDR3 extends over 13 amino acids. V was clipped by 3 bases and J by 0 bases, with 8 bases between them. Germline V CDR1 and CDR2: DFQATT, SNEGSKA (reference sequence).

The rearrangement joins TRBV19 to TRBJ2-1; TRBD2 might be the D (6 bases). Germline V lookup: CDR1 LNHDA, CDR2 SQIVND (reference sequence). This CDR3 has 16 amino acids. V dropped 5 bases and J dropped 6 bases, with 20 bases sitting between them. The CDR3 loop is CASSSRPGTFLNEQFF. The CDR3, as DNA: TGTGCCAGTAGTTCTCGACCCGGGACTTTCCTCAATGAGCAGTTCTTC.

The V gene is TRBV14, the J gene TRBJ1-5, with D uncertain. This CDR3 spans 13 amino acids. V was clipped by 1 base and J by 5 bases, with 6 bases between them. From germline, CDR1 is SGHDN and CDR2 FVKESK. CDR3 protein: CASSQGFDQPQHF. The CDR3, as DNA: TGTGCCAGCAGCCAAGGATTCGATCAGCCCCAGCATTTT.